The 6 T cell receptor beta chains given below trace back to one sample, sequenced in a study of OX40 agonist ivuxolimab in advanced cancers. Repertoires were generated with immunoSEQ multiplex PCR, while TCRdb's copy carries only in-frame clones and drops some. The sample includes some 76,000 clones, over 80% seen only once; the top ten take 1.5% to 2%. Sequencing was performed on CD4+ or CD8+ T cells sorted from blood, taken in a trial of the OX40 agonist ivuxolimab. The receptors derive from an adult with an advanced solid tumor such as melanoma, head and neck, liver or kidney cancer.

A single count supports this clone. The V gene is TRBV30, the J gene TRBJ2-2; TRBD2 aligns across 7 bases. This CDR3 has 21 residues. V dropped 1 base and J dropped 1; count of bases not matched to a gene: 21. Germline values: CDR1 GTSNPN, CDR2 SVGIG (reference sequence). The CDR3 here is CAWSGKAGLESLTMNTGELFF. The DNA for the CDR3 is TGTGCCTGGAGTGGAAAAGCGGGACTGGAATCATTGACCATGAACACCGGGGAGCTGTTTTTT.

In DNA, the CDR3 is TGCGCCAGCAGCCAAGATTTCCGCGGGGATACGCAGTATTTT. Its protein is CASSQDFRGDTQYF. The V call is TRBV4-1, the J call TRBJ2-3; perhaps TRBD2 as D (5 bases). V was clipped by 0 bases and J by 6 bases, with 10 bases between them. The CDR3 is 14 residues long. The germline V gene has CDR1 MGHRA and CDR2 YSYEKL.

The CDR3: CASSFSLTGNTEAFF. DNA of the CDR3: TGCGCCAGCAGCTTTTCCCTGACAGGGAACACTGAAGCTTTCTTT. The gene calls are TRBV5-1 and TRBJ1-1; D perhaps matches TRBD1 (6 bases). Trimming cost V 2 bases and J 1 base, with 12 bases left between them. The CDR3 consists of 15 residues. The V gene's germline CDR1 is SGHRS and CDR2 YFSETQ.

The genes are TRBV28 and TRBJ2-7, with D perhaps being TRBD1 or TRBD2 (5 bases each). The CDR3 sequence is 17 residues long. V lost 4 bases and J 3 bases, leaving 22 bases between the germline ends. From germline, CDR1 is MDHEN and CDR2 SYDVKM. CDR3 sequence: CASSYRDGSYGGYEQYF. The CDR3 DNA is TGTGCCAGCAGTTACCGGGACGGATCCTATGGTGGCTACGAGCAGTACTTC.

This clone turned up a few times. The chain uses TRBV19 and TRBJ2-3, with TRBD2 matching over 13 bases. After removal of 5 bases from V and 5 bases from J, the junction contained 7 bases not matched to a gene. Germline CDR1 and CDR2: LNHDA and SQIVND (reference sequence). The CDR3 has 16 residues. DNA for the CDR3: TGTGCCAGTAGTTCCCGGACTAGCGGGAGCGGAGATACGCAGTATTTT. This sequence encodes CASSSRTSGSGDTQYF.

The chain recombines TRBV6-6 with TRBJ1-4; D is unresolved. There are 13 residues in the CDR3. In germline, CDR1 is MNHNY, CDR2 SVGAGI (reference sequence). Trimming took off 8 bases at V and 4 bases at J, with 11 bases between the two ends. Here the CDR3 DNA reads TGTGCCAGCCTCTTGTGGGGTAATGAAAAACTGTTTTTT. This translates into CASLLWGNEKLFF.